The 4 T cell receptor beta chains in this list originate from one sample, sequenced in a study of shared clonotypes between healthy human individuals. TCRdb's copy holds only in-frame clones and misses some; the assay was immunoSEQ multiplex PCR. The sample has some 2.4 million clones, 93% seen once; the top ten hold roughly 0.39%. The specimen was naive CD4+ T cells from PBMCs. Subset denoted: CD45RA+ positively selected. The receptors shown here come from a man aged 18 to 30 in good health. Some clones in this sample may be carry-over from other donors' samples.

The chain uses TRBV28 and TRBJ1-4, with a possible D match to TRBD1 (6 bases). The CDR3 has 15 amino acids. Trimming removed 6 bases from V and 6 bases from J, with 17 bases in between. Germline CDR1 reads MDHEN; CDR2 reads SYDVKM. The DNA for the CDR3 is TGTGCCAGCAGCTTAAACGGGGGGCGGTATGAAAAACTGTTTTTT. Encoded protein: CASSLNGGRYEKLFF.

J is TRBJ2-2 and V is TRBV4-3; either TRBD1 or TRBD2 may fit D (5 bases each). Germline-derived CDR1 and CDR2 are LGHNA and YSLEER. The CDR3 loop spans 17 amino acids. Trimming removed 4 bases at V and 0 bases at J, with 15 bases between. The DNA for the CDR3 is TGCGCCAGCAGCCGATTACCCGGGACGGCGAACACCGGGGAGCTGTTTTTT. The encoded protein is CASSRLPGTANTGELFF.

This sequence joins TRBV6-1 and TRBJ2-7, with 9 bases fitting TRBD1. The germline V gene has CDR1 MNHNS and CDR2 SASEGT. The CDR3 consists of 14 residues. V gave up 5 bases and J gave up 5 bases; unmatched junction bases: 7. CDR3 nucleotide sequence: TGTGCCAGCAGTACTTGGGACAGGGCGGACGAGCAGTACTTC. This codes for CASSTWDRADEQYF.

Concerning this clone: Other DNA sequences in the sample encode the same CDR3. The V gene is TRBV4-3, the J gene TRBJ2-3; D call uncertain. Trimming took off 1 base at V and 6 bases at J, with 11 bases between the two ends. Germline CDR1 reads LGHNA; CDR2 reads YSLEER. CDR3 length equals 14 residues. As DNA, the CDR3 is TGCGCCAGCAGCCAAGGGTCTGCGGCGGATACGCAGTATTTT. Protein sequence: CASSQGSAADTQYF.